The source of this T cell receptor beta chain is a study of high-grade serous ovarian cancer treatment subgroups. Study-wide results and limits: Repertoire analysis covered CDR3 alone, not CDR1 or CDR2.

Tumor tissue was taken before any definitive surgery or chemotherapy was given. The V end lost 2 bases, the J end lost 7 bases, and 6 bases lay between the germline ends. The CDR3 has 13 amino acids. Germline V gene data show CDR1 as SNHLY and CDR2 as FYNNEI. Comment on this clone: What it binds is not known.

Sequenced by immunoSEQ multiplex PCR; TCRdb stores in-frame clones only, minus some. The sample has about 16,000 clones; roughly 90% are singletons. The material sequenced was tumor tissue. This chain joins TRBV2 and TRBJ1-6; no clear D. This sequence was found in a human donor with high-grade serous ovarian cancer. This chain's CDR3 is CASSEFPNSPLHF. CDR3 DNA sequence: TGTGCCAGCAGTGAATTTCCGAATTCACCCCTCCACTTT. Complete variable domain (other parts from reference TRBV2 and TRBJ1-6): EPEVTQTPSHQVTQMGQEVILRCVPISNHLYFYWYRQILGQKVEFLVSFYNNEISEKSEIFDDQFSVERPDGSNFTLKIRSTKLEDSAMYFCASSEFPNSPLHFGNGTRLTVT.